This T cell receptor beta chain was captured in a study of OX40 agonist ivuxolimab in advanced cancers. The table came from immunoSEQ multiplex PCR; TCRdb's copy has only in-frame clones and leaves some out. The table includes tens of thousands of clones, approximately 85% detected once. CDR1 is SGHTA and CDR2 is FQGNSA in the germline V gene. V dropped 0 bases and J dropped 4 bases, with 12 bases sitting between them. The CDR3 totals 15 residues. The sample holds a few counts of this clone. The TCR comes from an adult with an advanced solid tumor such as melanoma, head and neck, liver or kidney cancer. Material: CD4+ or CD8+ T cells sorted from blood, obtained in a trial of the OX40 agonist ivuxolimab. The chain recombines TRBV7-2 with TRBJ2-5; possibly TRBD1 for D (5 bases). In nucleotides, the CDR3 is TGTGCCAGCAGCTTAGCTCAGGGATCGGGAGAGACCCAGTACTTC. Protein sequence: CASSLAQGSGETQYF.